Reported below is one T cell receptor beta chain. The record originates from a study of blood T cell repertoires in COVID-19. For the study at large: Sites across the United States, Italy and Spain contributed samples from acute and convalescent COVID-19. Nucleic acid was either cDNA or gDNA, and it came from T cells, B-cell-depleted T cells, or PBMCs.

The authors' processing: Estimation of nucleated cell counts relied on the amplification of reference gene primers. Generated by immunoSEQ multiplex PCR, the TCRdb table keeps only in-frame clones and is missing some. V and J calls and clone size are those listed in that table; D and trimming were worked out from the DNA. This table holds under 450,000 clones, about 87% found once. Trimming left V 4 bases short and J 3 bases short, with 18 bases between. Germline assignment: CDR1 SEHNR and CDR2 FQNEAQ (reference sequence). This CDR3 contains 17 residues. A Seattle source enrolled patients during active infection and followed them longitudinally.

This sequence was found in a woman aged 45-65 years with COVID-19, enrolled during active disease. V is TRBV7-9 and J is TRBJ1-4; D possibly corresponds to TRBD1 (5 bases). Material: peripheral blood. The CDR3 is CASSSALSGTSNEKLFF. CDR3 coding DNA: TGTGCCAGCAGCTCAGCGCTCTCCGGGACTTCTAATGAAAAACTGTTTTTT.